Shown below are 24 T cell receptor beta chains from a single sample sequenced in a study of cytomegalovirus exposure and HLA in healthy donors. Clones were read by immunoSEQ multiplex PCR, and TCRdb kept only the in-frame ones, dropping some. The sample consists of some 270,000 clones, around 86% of them appearing once. Material for sequencing was PBMCs. These receptors were collected from a woman aged 18-29 years in good health and CMV-seronegative.

The chain carries TRBV30 and TRBJ1-4; D is ambiguous. Trimming left V 5 bases short and J 6 bases short, with 7 bases between. Germline-derived CDR1 and CDR2 are GTSNPN and SVGIG (reference sequence). The CDR3 loop spans 11 amino acids. CDR3 DNA: TGTGCCTGGGCTGGCTATGAAAAACTGTTTTTT. Protein sequence: CAWAGYEKLFF.

V is TRBV5-1 and J is TRBJ1-5, with TRBD1 identical over 9 bases. Germline CDR1 is SGHRS and CDR2 is YFSETQ. This CDR3 has 15 residues. After removal of 4 bases from V and 7 bases from J, the junction contained 9 bases not matched to a gene. CDR3 amino acids: CASSLVPGQGQPQHF. For the CDR3, the DNA is TGCGCCAGCAGCCTAGTCCCGGGACAGGGACAGCCCCAGCATTTT.

The chain has TRBV18 and TRBJ1-1; D is uncertain. Trimming left V 4 bases short and J 1 base short, with 7 bases between. This CDR3 has 13 residues. Germline V gene sequence: CDR1 KGHSH, CDR2 LQKENI. CDR3 protein: CASSLQENTEAFF. CDR3 in DNA: TGTGCCAGCTCACTCCAGGAGAACACTGAAGCTTTCTTT.

The chain couples TRBV27 to TRBJ1-2, with D uncertain. In germline, CDR1 is MNHEY, CDR2 SMNVEV (reference sequence). V was trimmed by 5 bases and J by 0 bases, leaving 13 bases between them. The CDR3 spans 15 residues. The CDR3 reads CASSHGLNSNYGYTF. CDR3 sequence (DNA): TGTGCCAGCAGTCACGGACTCAATTCTAACTATGGCTACACCTTC.

As to this clone: A much larger clone is a single base away; this may be a read error. This sequence joins TRBV7-3 and TRBJ1-6; TRBD1 matches 9 bases. The CDR3 loop spans 13 amino acids. The V gene end was trimmed by 4 bases and the J gene end by 8 bases; junction bases not matched to a gene: 0. Germline CDR1 SGHTA, CDR2 FQGTGA. CDR3 bases: TGTGCCAGCAGCTGGGACAGGGATTCACCCCTCCACTTT. It specifies CASSWDRDSPLHF.

The chain's CDR3 is CASSVVRLGTAGEAFF. CDR3 nucleotide sequence: TGTGCCAGCAGCGTAGTCCGGCTTGGGACAGCAGGTGAAGCTTTCTTT. The J gene is TRBJ1-1, the V gene TRBV9; 7 nucleotides line up with TRBD1. CDR3 size: 16 residues. Trimming removed 0 bases from V and 7 bases from J; junction bases left unmatched: 12. Per germline, CDR1 SGDLS and CDR2 YYNGEE.

The chain couples TRBV2 to TRBJ2-3; perhaps TRBD2 as D (6 bases). V was pared by 0 bases and J by 2 bases, with 15 bases between. CDR1 and CDR2 from the germline V gene are SNHLY and FYNNEI. CDR3 length: 17 residues. CDR3 nucleotides: TGTGCCAGCAGTGAAGCGAGGGAGGTAGCTACCACAGATACGCAGTATTTT. This gives the protein CASSEAREVATTDTQYF.

This clone was seen ten or more times. Relative to the germline gene, one junction end is altered; a read error may explain this. This chain connects TRBV6-6 to TRBJ1-6, with 10 bases identical to TRBD1. CDR3 length equals 13 residues. Germline CDR1 reads MNHNY; CDR2 reads SVGAGI (reference sequence). CDR3 nucleotide sequence: TGTGCCAGCAGTTACGGGACAGGGGAGTCTCTGCGCTTT. This gives the protein CASSYGTGESLRF.

The gene calls are TRBV6-7 and TRBJ2-2; perhaps TRBD2 as D (6 bases). TRBV6-7 is an open reading frame whose function is uncertain. V was cut by 6 bases and J by 4 bases, with 18 bases left in between. CDR3 length: 16 amino acids. CDR3 coding DNA: TGTGCCAGCAGCAGTATGCGGGGCGACCCCACCGGGGAGCTGTTTTTT. This codes for CASSSMRGDPTGELFF.

The rearrangement links TRBV4-3 to TRBJ1-1; D is perhaps TRBD1 (6 bases). The CDR3 contains 17 residues. Germline V gene sequence: CDR1 LGHNA, CDR2 YSLEER. The V gene lost 0 bases and the J gene lost 1 base, with 15 bases spanning the gap. The DNA of the CDR3 is TGCGCCAGCAGCCAAGAGGTATACAGGGCCGGGAACACTGAAGCTTTCTTT. This codes for CASSQEVYRAGNTEAFF.

This chain connects TRBV9 to TRBJ2-1, with 9 nucleotides matching TRBD1. Germline loops: CDR1 SGDLS, CDR2 YYNGEE. V dropped 3 bases and J dropped 10; count of bases not matched to a gene: 11. This CDR3 comprises 15 residues. This CDR3 reads CASSALGQGTGEQFF. DNA for the CDR3: TGTGCCAGCAGCGCGCTGGGACAGGGAACAGGAGAGCAGTTCTTC.

The table lists this clone with a count of one. CDR3: CASSSDREYEQYF. CDR3 nucleotides: TGCGCCAGCAGCTCGGACAGGGAATACGAGCAGTACTTC. This rearrangement joins TRBV4-3 to TRBJ2-7; 8 bases fit TRBD1. Germline loops: CDR1 LGHNA, CDR2 YSLEER. V was pared by 5 bases and J by 4 bases, with 4 bases of the junction left unmatched. This CDR3 is 13 amino acids long.

The chain uses TRBV10-1 and TRBJ2-7; tentative D call: TRBD2 (5 bases). From germline, CDR1 is WNHNN and CDR2 SYGVQD (reference sequence). V gave up 3 bases and J gave up 0 bases, with 12 bases separating them. This CDR3 contains 15 residues. In DNA, the CDR3 is TGCGCCAGCAGTGATCCGGGGAAATACTCCTACGAGCAGTACTTC. It specifies CASSDPGKYSYEQYF.

About this clone: One end of the junction does not line up with germline, which may come from a read error. V is TRBV7-9 and J is TRBJ1-1; D is unclear. The CDR3 consists of 10 residues. The germline V gene encodes CDR1 SEHNR and CDR2 FQNEAQ (reference sequence). This CDR3 reads CASSLGRLGF. The CDR3, as DNA: TGTGCCAGCAGCTTAGGGCGGCTGGGCTTT. The full variable domain, with the rest looked up from reference TRBV7-9 and TRBJ1-1, is DTGVSQNPRHKITKRGQNVTFRCDPISEHNRLYWYRQTLGQGPEFLTYFQNEAQLEKSRLLSDRFSAERPKGSFSTLEIQRTEQGDSAMYLCASSLGRLGFGQGTRLTVV.

The genes are TRBV10-3 and TRBJ1-5; TRBD1 agrees at 12 bases. CDR3 length: 15 residues. With V trimmed by 4 bases and J by 7 bases, 5 bases remained unmatched. Per the germline V gene, CDR1 is ENHRY and CDR2 is SYGVKD. This chain's CDR3 is CAISGDRGREQPQHF. CDR3 DNA sequence: TGTGCCATCAGTGGGGACAGGGGGCGCGAGCAGCCCCAGCATTTT.

This clone came up a few times. The V and J genes are TRBV2 and TRBJ2-2, with 14 nucleotides matching TRBD2. Germline V lookup: CDR1 SNHLY, CDR2 FYNNEI. The CDR3 covers 15 residues. V shed 10 bases, J shed 6 bases, and the junction held 7 bases outside the gene matches. The DNA for the CDR3 is TGTGCCATCGGGACTAGCGGGAGTCCGGCCGGGGAGCTGTTTTTT. This encodes CAIGTSGSPAGELFF.

The rearrangement joins TRBV5-1 to TRBJ1-2; 9 nucleotides line up with TRBD1. Germline V gene sequence: CDR1 SGHRS, CDR2 YFSETQ. The J segment lost 6 bases and the V segment lost 0 bases, leaving 3 bases of the junction unmatched. CDR3 size: 14 residues. The DNA for the CDR3 is TGCGCCAGCAGCTTGGGGGGACAGGGCGATGGCTACACCTTC. This encodes CASSLGGQGDGYTF.

The rearrangement uses TRBV4-1 and TRBJ2-7; D might be TRBD2 (7 bases). Trimming stripped 1 base from V and 5 bases from J, with 15 bases between. The germline V gene encodes CDR1 MGHRA and CDR2 YSYEKL. This CDR3 spans 15 amino acids. CDR3 nucleotide sequence: TGCGCCAGCAGCCAAGGGCACAGGGAGGGGGACGAGCAGTACTTC. It yields the protein CASSQGHREGDEQYF.

The chain employs TRBV6-5 and TRBJ2-1; D is perhaps TRBD2 (6 bases). Germline V gene sequence: CDR1 MNHEY, CDR2 SVGAGI. V lost 6 bases to trimming and J lost 8 bases, with 20 bases between them. This CDR3 has 15 amino acids. The CDR3 region is CASSPTRGNLDEQFF. Here the CDR3 DNA reads TGTGCCAGCAGCCCGACCCGGGGGAACTTAGATGAGCAGTTCTTC.

The CDR3 spells CASTAGQGVSYEQYF. The CDR3 DNA reads as TGTGCCAGCACTGCGGGACAGGGGGTCTCCTACGAGCAGTACTTC. This rearrangement joins TRBV28 to TRBJ2-7, with 11 bases that match TRBD1. Losses at the gene ends were 7 bases for V and 0 bases for J; bases not matched to a gene: 5. The CDR3 has 15 amino acids. From germline, CDR1 is MDHEN and CDR2 SYDVKM. Full variable domain (outside the CDR3, taken from reference TRBV28 and TRBJ2-7): DVKVTQSSRYLVKRTGEKVFLECVQDMDHENMFWYRQDPGLGLRLIYFSYDVKMKEKGDIPEGYSVSREKKERFSLILESASTNQTSMYLCASTAGQGVSYEQYFGPGTRLTVT.

J is TRBJ1-6 and V is TRBV18; 9 bases are shared with TRBD1. Germline V gene data show CDR1 as KGHSH and CDR2 as LQKENI. The trim removed 3 bases at V and 0 bases at J, leaving 3 bases unmatched. This CDR3 has 17 residues. The CDR3 DNA reads as TGTGCCAGCTCACCGTTGGGACAGGGCTCCTATAATTCACCCCTCCACTTT. This codes for CASSPLGQGSYNSPLHF.

The chain recombines TRBV18 with TRBJ2-3; 7 bases fit TRBD1. Trimming at V came to 6 bases and at J to 3 bases, leaving 18 bases not matched to a gene. The CDR3 spans 18 residues. CDR1 and CDR2 from the germline V gene are KGHSH and LQKENI. The DNA for the CDR3 is TGTGCCAGCTCGCCCAATGGGGCCACAGGGGTCGTGACAGATACGCAGTATTTT. This translates into CASSPNGATGVVTDTQYF. Full variable domain (outside the CDR3, taken from reference TRBV18 and TRBJ2-3): NAGVMQNPRHLVRRRGQEARLRCSPMKGHSHVYWYRQLPEEGLKFMVYLQKENIIDESGMPKERFSAEFPKEGPSILRIQQVVRGDSAAYFCASSPNGATGVVTDTQYFGPGTRLTVL.

The V gene is TRBV6-1, the J gene TRBJ1-1; the match to TRBD1 covers 8 bases. The germline gives CDR1 MNHNS, CDR2 SASEGT. V was clipped by 6 bases and J by 5 bases; unmatched bases: 11. The CDR3 covers 15 residues. CDR3 bases: TGTGCCAGCAGGCCATTCGACAGGGGTGGGACTGAAGCTTTCTTT. Its translation: CASRPFDRGGTEAFF.

The V and J genes are TRBV11-3 and TRBJ2-3, with 8 bases aligning to TRBD2. The CDR3 has 16 residues. V lost 5 bases, J lost 5 bases, and 12 bases stayed unmatched. The germline V gene has CDR1 SGHNT and CDR2 YENEEA. DNA for the CDR3: TGTGCCAGCAGCCTCCCAGTGGCGAGCGGGAGAGATACGCAGTATTTT. Its translation: CASSLPVASGRDTQYF.